These 13 T cell receptor beta chains share one sample of origin, sequenced in a study of identifying expanded T cells in peripheral blood. The method was immunoSEQ multiplex PCR; TCRdb's version includes in-frame clones alone and lacks a portion of them. The sample contains 70,000 to 95,000 clones, over 85% of which appear only once. Sequencing was carried out using blood. These receptors all come from a person aged 18 to 70 in good health.

This clone was seen a handful of times. This chain's CDR3 is CASSPYGVGSFGYTF. The CDR3 nucleotides read TGTGCCAGCAGTCCTTACGGGGTGGGATCTTTTGGCTACACCTTC. J is TRBJ1-2 and V is TRBV27; no clear D. V lost 5 bases to trimming and J lost 7 bases, with 20 bases between them. Looked up from germline, CDR1 is MNHEY and CDR2 is SMNVEV (reference sequence). There are 15 residues in the CDR3.

This chain joins TRBV18 and TRBJ1-1, with 9 bases identical to TRBD1. Germline trimming cut 6 bases from V and 3 bases from J; bases unmatched to any gene: 8. The germline gives CDR1 KGHSH, CDR2 LQKENI. The CDR3 totals 15 residues. The CDR3 coding sequence is TGTGCCAGCTCGCCCGGACAGGGGTTGGACACTGAAGCTTTCTTT. Protein product: CASSPGQGLDTEAFF.

This clone was picked up one time. This rearrangement joins TRBV9 to TRBJ1-5; possibly TRBD1 for D (5 bases). The V and J ends lost 6 bases and 1 base respectively, with 14 bases between them. Germline lookup yields CDR1 SGDLS and CDR2 YYNGEE. CDR3 length equals 15 residues. This CDR3 reads CASNPEGNSNQPQHF. The CDR3 DNA reads TGTGCCAGCAACCCAGAGGGGAACAGCAATCAGCCCCAGCATTTT.

The V call is TRBV30, the J call TRBJ1-3; no reliable D call. Germline CDR1 is GTSNPN and CDR2 is SVGIG (reference sequence). This CDR3 has 13 residues. The CDR3 is CAGGGSGLNTIYF. The DNA for the CDR3 is TGTGCTGGCGGTGGATCTGGTCTAAACACCATATATTTT.

The chain uses TRBV9 and TRBJ2-7; D remains unclear. The ends were cut back, 3 bases at V and 6 bases at J, with 16 bases in the middle. CDR1 SGDLS and CDR2 YYNGEE come from the germline V gene. The CDR3 totals 14 residues. CDR3 coding DNA: TGTGCCAGCAGCGCAAGCCCGGGTATGGGCGAGCAGTACTTC. It encodes CASSASPGMGEQYF.

The chain recombines TRBV5-1 with TRBJ2-1, with D perhaps matching TRBD1 or TRBD2 (5 bases each). The germline gives CDR1 SGHRS, CDR2 YFSETQ. V was trimmed by 2 bases and J by 1 base, leaving 19 bases between them. The CDR3 sequence is 18 residues long. CDR3 in amino acids: CASSLLGARGPSYNEQFF. CDR3 nucleotide sequence: TGCGCCAGCAGCTTACTTGGTGCTCGGGGCCCTTCCTACAATGAGCAGTTCTTC.

The chain has TRBV9 and TRBJ2-1; 8 bases map to TRBD2. The CDR3 consists of 17 residues. Trimming cost V 2 bases and J 1 base; bases outside gene matches: 8. The germline gives CDR1 SGDLS, CDR2 YYNGEE. The DNA for the CDR3 is TGTGCCAGCAGCGTCCGGGGGGGAGCGGCATCCTACAATGAGCAGTTCTTC. It yields the protein CASSVRGGAASYNEQFF.

The rearrangement uses TRBV11-1 and TRBJ1-1, with D uncertain. The germline V and J ends were trimmed by 6 bases and 5 bases, with 13 bases remaining between them. This CDR3 has 13 amino acids. Germline CDR1 SGHAT, CDR2 FQDESV (reference sequence). The CDR3 sequence is CASSQNLGTEAFF. CDR3 in DNA: TGTGCCAGCAGTCAGAATCTAGGGACTGAAGCTTTCTTT.

CDR3 DNA sequence: TGTGCCAGCAGCCTTGGTGTTGGCAGACTCTCTGGAAACACCATATATTTT. Amino acid sequence: CASSLGVGRLSGNTIYF. V gene TRBV9 combines with J gene TRBJ1-3; D not resolved. V lost 4 bases and J lost 0, with 17 bases in between. The CDR3 sequence is 17 residues long. The germline V gene encodes CDR1 SGDLS and CDR2 YYNGEE.

V is TRBV9 and J is TRBJ2-3; 10 bases are a match to TRBD2. This CDR3 is 16 amino acids long. J lost 2 bases, V lost 0 bases, and 3 bases had no gene match. Germline lookup yields CDR1 SGDLS and CDR2 YYNGEE. DNA of the CDR3: TGTGCCAGCAGCGTAGAAGCGGGGGGGTCCACAGATACGCAGTATTTT. Its translation is CASSVEAGGSTDTQYF.

V usage is TRBV27 and J usage is TRBJ1-2; weak D call: TRBD1 (5 bases). Germline CDR1 reads MNHEY; CDR2 reads SMNVEV (reference sequence). This CDR3 region has 18 residues. Trimming shortened V by 6 bases and J by 5 bases, and 28 bases separated the two germline ends. The CDR3 region has the DNA TGTGCCAGCAGCTCCAACCCAGGGCGGACAAGGATGAGGTATGGCTACACCTTC. It translates to CASSSNPGRTRMRYGYTF.

This clone was recorded once. The gene calls are TRBV2 and TRBJ2-1, with 7 bases lining up with TRBD2. Losses at the gene ends were 8 bases for V and 11 bases for J; bases not matched to a gene: 9. The germline V gene encodes CDR1 SNHLY and CDR2 FYNNEI. The CDR3 is 12 amino acids. CDR3 sequence reads: CASPGTNSKQFF. The DNA for the CDR3 is TGTGCCAGCCCCGGGACTAACTCCAAGCAGTTCTTC.

The chain couples TRBV7-9 to TRBJ1-3; D ambiguous. Looked up from germline, CDR1 is SEHNR and CDR2 is FQNEAQ (reference sequence). This CDR3 comprises 12 residues. Trimming removed 5 bases from V and 5 bases from J, with 7 bases in between. CDR3 amino acids: CASSGERNTIYF. Written as DNA, the CDR3 is TGTGCCAGCAGCGGCGAAAGAAACACCATATATTTT. Full variable domain (missing parts from reference TRBV7-9 and TRBJ1-3): DTGVSQNPRHKITKRGQNVTFRCDPISEHNRLYWYRQTLGQGPEFLTYFQNEAQLEKSRLLSDRFSAERPKGSFSTLEIQRTEQGDSAMYLCASSGERNTIYFGEGSWLTVV.